This paragraph reports one TCR beta chain. What it binds is not known. Treatment denoted: approximately nine-day PBMC culture with coronavirus spike peptide pools or control peptides (ViraFEST assay). The data are from a study of vaccination and CD4 T cells after COVID-19. In the study overall: Each participant underwent a two-dose regimen of either the BNT162b2 or the mRNA-1273 vaccine.

Oncomine TCR Beta short-read sequencing was applied to DNA from cultured CD4+ T cells. TCRdb processed the PCR reads anew with MiXCR; each CDR3 protein has one entry. This sample carries approximately 3,700 distinct CDR3 sequences, roughly 19% of them seen once, and the ten largest clones take 21%. This receptor was identified in a human donor who had recovered from COVID-19. Input material: CD4+ T cells from blood, cultured in vitro.

The CDR3 DNA sequence: TGTGCCTGGACCCGGGGGCACAACGAGCAGTACTTC. Residues: CAWTRGHNEQYF. The chain is built from TRBV30 and TRBJ2-7; the D gene could be TRBD1 or TRBD2 (6 bases each). V lost 4 bases, J lost 5 bases, and 12 bases lay in between. This CDR3 is 12 amino acids long. CDR1 is GTSNPN, CDR2 SVGIG, per germline (reference sequence).